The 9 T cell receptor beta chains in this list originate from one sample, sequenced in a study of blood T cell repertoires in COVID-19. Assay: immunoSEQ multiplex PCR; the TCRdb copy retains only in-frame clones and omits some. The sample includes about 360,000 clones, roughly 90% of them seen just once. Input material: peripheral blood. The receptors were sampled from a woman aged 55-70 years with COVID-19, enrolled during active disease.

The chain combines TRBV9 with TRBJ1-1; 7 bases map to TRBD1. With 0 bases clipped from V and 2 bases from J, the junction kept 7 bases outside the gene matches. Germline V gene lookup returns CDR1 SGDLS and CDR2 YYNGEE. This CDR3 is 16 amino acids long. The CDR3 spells CASSVAGGQLNTEAFF. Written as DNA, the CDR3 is TGTGCCAGCAGCGTAGCAGGGGGTCAGTTAAACACTGAAGCTTTCTTT.

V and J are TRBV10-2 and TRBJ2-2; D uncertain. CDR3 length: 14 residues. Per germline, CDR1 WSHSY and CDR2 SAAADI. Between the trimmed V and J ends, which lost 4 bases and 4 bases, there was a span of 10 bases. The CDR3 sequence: CASSAPWSTGELFF. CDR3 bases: TGCGCCAGCAGTGCACCATGGAGCACCGGGGAGCTGTTTTTT.

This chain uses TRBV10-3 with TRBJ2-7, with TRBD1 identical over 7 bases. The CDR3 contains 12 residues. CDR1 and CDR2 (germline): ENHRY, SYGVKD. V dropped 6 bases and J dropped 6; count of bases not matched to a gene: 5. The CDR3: CAIRATGPEQYF. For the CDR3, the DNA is TGTGCCATCAGGGCGACAGGGCCCGAGCAGTACTTC.

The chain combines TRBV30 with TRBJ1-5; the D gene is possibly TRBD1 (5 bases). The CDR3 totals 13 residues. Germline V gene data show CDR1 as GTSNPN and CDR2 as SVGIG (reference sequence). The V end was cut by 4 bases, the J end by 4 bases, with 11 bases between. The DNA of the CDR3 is TGTGCCTGGAAAGGTCAGGGTAATCAGCCCCAGCATTTT. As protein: CAWKGQGNQPQHF.

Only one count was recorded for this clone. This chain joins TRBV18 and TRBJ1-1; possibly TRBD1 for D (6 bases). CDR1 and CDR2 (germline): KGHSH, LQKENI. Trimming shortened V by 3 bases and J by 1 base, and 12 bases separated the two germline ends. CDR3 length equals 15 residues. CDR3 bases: TGTGCCAGCTCACCGGGACATTTAACGAACACTGAAGCTTTCTTT. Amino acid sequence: CASSPGHLTNTEAFF. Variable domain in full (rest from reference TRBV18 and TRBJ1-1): NAGVMQNPRHLVRRRGQEARLRCSPMKGHSHVYWYRQLPEEGLKFMVYLQKENIIDESGMPKERFSAEFPKEGPSILRIQQVVRGDSAAYFCASSPGHLTNTEAFFGQGTRLTVV.

The CDR3 DNA sequence: TGTGCCAGCAGAGTCCGAGCGGGGGGCACAGATACGCAGTATTTT. Protein: CASRVRAGGTDTQYF. V usage is TRBV6-5 and J usage is TRBJ2-3; 8 bases map to TRBD2. V lost 6 bases to trimming and J lost 1 base; unmatched junction nucleotides: 6. The germline CDR1 and CDR2 sequences are MNHEY and SVGAGI. The CDR3 has 15 amino acids.

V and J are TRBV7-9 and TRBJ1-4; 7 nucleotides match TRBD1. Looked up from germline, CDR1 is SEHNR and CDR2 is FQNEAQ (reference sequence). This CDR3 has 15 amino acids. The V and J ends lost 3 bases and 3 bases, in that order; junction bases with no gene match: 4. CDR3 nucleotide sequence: TGTGCCAGCAGCTTCTGGACAGGCGCTAATGAAAAACTGTTTTTT. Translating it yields CASSFWTGANEKLFF. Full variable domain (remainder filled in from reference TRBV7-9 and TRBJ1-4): DTGVSQNPRHKITKRGQNVTFRCDPISEHNRLYWYRQTLGQGPEFLTYFQNEAQLEKSRLLSDRFSAERPKGSFSTLEIQRTEQGDSAMYLCASSFWTGANEKLFFGSGTQLSVL.

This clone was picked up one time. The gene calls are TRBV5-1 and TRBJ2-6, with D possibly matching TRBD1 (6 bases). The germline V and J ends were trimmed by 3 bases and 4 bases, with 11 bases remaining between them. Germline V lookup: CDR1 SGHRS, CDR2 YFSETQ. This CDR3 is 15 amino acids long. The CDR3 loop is CASSYRAEGANVLTF. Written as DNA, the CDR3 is TGCGCCAGCAGCTACAGGGCAGAAGGGGCCAACGTCCTGACTTTC. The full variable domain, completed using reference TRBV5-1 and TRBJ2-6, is KAGVTQTPRYLIKTRGQQVTLSCSPISGHRSVSWYQQTPGQGLQFLFEYFSETQRNKGNFPGRFSGRQFSNSRSEMNVSTLELGDSALYLCASSYRAEGANVLTFGAGSRLTVL.

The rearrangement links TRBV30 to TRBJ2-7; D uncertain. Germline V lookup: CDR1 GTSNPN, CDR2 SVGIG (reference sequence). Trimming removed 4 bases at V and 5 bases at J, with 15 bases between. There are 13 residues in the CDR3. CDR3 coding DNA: TGTGCCTGGAATCGGGTCTTAAGGCACGAGCAGTACTTC. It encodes CAWNRVLRHEQYF.